The rows below give T cell receptor beta chains drawn from one sample of a study of blood T cell repertoires in COVID-19. Sequencing used immunoSEQ multiplex PCR; TCRdb keeps in-frame clones, though not all of them. This sample has a few hundred thousand clones; 80% to 90% occur once, and the top ten carry approximately 8%. The sequencing input was peripheral blood. The origin of the receptors is a woman between 50 and 59 years old who had recovered from COVID-19. Each CDR3 is given with its conserved first and last residue. D genes are given only for firm matches. Some rows have no size entry. The others give once, few or many, or a class for an expanded clone.

J gene	V gene	clone size	D gene	CDR3 protein	CDR3 DNA
TRBJ1-1	TRBV11-3	.	.	CASSLGGNTEAFF	TGTGCCAGCAGCCTGGGGGGGAACACTGAAGCTTTCTTT
TRBJ1-5	TRBV7-2	.	TRBD1	CASSLDRGNQPQHF	TGTGCCAGCAGCCTTGACAGGGGTAATCAGCCCCAGCATTTT
TRBJ2-2	TRBV6-2/TRBV6-3	.	.	CASSYPSAGRNTGELFF	TGTGCCAGCAGTTACCCATCGGCGGGGAGGAACACCGGGGAGCTGTTTTTT
TRBJ2-5	TRBV24-1	.	TRBD2	CATSGGGGETQYF	TGTGCCACCAGTGGCGGGGGAGGCGAGACCCAGTACTTC
TRBJ2-2	TRBV10-3	.	.	CAISVSGTSNTGELFF	TGTGCCATCAGTGTATCCGGGACTTCGAACACCGGGGAGCTGTTTTTT
TRBJ2-1	TRBV3-1/TRBV3-2	.	.	CASSQDLRNEQFF	TGTGCCAGCAGCCAAGATCTACGCAATGAGCAGTTCTTC
TRBJ2-7	TRBV29-1	.	.	CSVVRPSSYEQYF	TGCAGCGTTGTCCGCCCCAGCTCCTACGAGCAGTACTTC
TRBJ1-1	TRBV7-9	.	.	CASGGSSVSTEAFF	TGTGCCAGCGGAGGGTCATCTGTGAGCACTGAAGCTTTCTTT
TRBJ1-2	TRBV4-3	.	.	CASSQDNDMAYGYTF	TGCGCCAGCAGCCAAGATAATGATATGGCCTATGGCTACACCTTC
TRBJ1-6	TRBV3-1/TRBV3-2	.	.	CASSLGGGNNSPLHF	TGTGCCAGCAGCCTCGGGGGGGGTAATAATTCACCCCTCCACTTT
TRBJ2-7	TRBV10-3	.	.	CAMSWRAEFEQYF	TGTGCCATGAGTTGGAGGGCCGAGTTCGAGCAGTACTTC
TRBJ1-6	TRBV6-5	.	.	CASSSGRVGSPLHF	TGTGCCAGCAGCTCGGGGAGGGTTGGTTCACCCCTCCACTTT
TRBJ2-1	TRBV15	.	TRBD2	CATSIGGLAYNEQFF	TGTGCCACCAGCATCGGAGGACTAGCGTACAATGAGCAGTTCTTC
TRBJ2-1	TRBV5-6	once	TRBD2	CASTLSGSAYNEQFF	TGTGCCAGCACCTTAAGCGGGAGTGCGTACAATGAGCAGTTCTTC
TRBJ1-1	TRBV6-2/TRBV6-3	.	TRBD1	CASSPGGAETEAFF	TGTGCCAGCAGTCCAGGGGGCGCGGAGACTGAAGCTTTCTTT
TRBJ2-1	TRBV5-1	few	TRBD1	CASSLGSGTGGYNEQFF	TGCGCCAGCAGCTTGGGTAGCGGGACAGGGGGATACAATGAGCAGTTCTTC
TRBJ1-1	TRBV9	.	.	CASSVGGDGGEAFF	TGTGCCAGCAGCGTAGGGGGGGACGGCGGTGAAGCTTTCTTT
TRBJ2-5	TRBV7-2	.	TRBD2	CASSLGLAGETQYF	TGTGCCAGCAGCCTGGGACTAGCGGGGGAGACCCAGTACTTC
TRBJ1-4	TRBV19	.	.	CASSRLWTASTNEKLFF	TGTGCCAGTAGTAGACTCTGGACAGCCTCGACTAATGAAAAACTGTTTTTT
TRBJ2-2	TRBV10-3	.	.	CAIGSSLTGELFF	TGTGCCATCGGTAGTAGTCTTACCGGGGAGCTGTTTTTT
TRBJ1-2	TRBV7-2	.	TRBD1	CASSPQGQGYGYTF	TGTGCCAGCAGCCCTCAGGGACAGGGATATGGCTACACCTTC
TRBJ1-1	TRBV25-1	.	.	CASSAVNTEAFF	TGTGCCAGCAGTGCTGTGAACACTGAAGCTTTCTTT
TRBJ2-7	TRBV28	.	.	CASSLLSGAREQYF	TGTGCCAGCAGTTTATTGTCTGGGGCGAGGGAGCAGTACTTC
TRBJ1-1	TRBV6-5	.	TRBD1	CASSSRTGKDTEAFF	TGTGCCAGCAGTTCGAGGACAGGGAAGGACACTGAAGCTTTCTTT
TRBJ2-1	TRBV28	.	.	CASRQGRTESSYNEQFF	TGTGCCAGCAGGCAAGGACGGACAGAGAGCTCCTACAATGAGCAGTTCTTC
TRBJ1-2	TRBV7-2	.	TRBD1	CASSLAGGEGNGYTF	TGTGCCAGCAGTTTGGCAGGGGGCGAGGGAAATGGCTACACCTTC
TRBJ1-6	TRBV6-5	.	.	CAIRQESSISSPLHF	TGTGCCATCCGACAGGAAAGTTCCATTAGTTCACCCCTCCACTTT
TRBJ2-3	TRBV25-1	.	.	CASRIDTTDTQYF	TGTGCCAGCAGGATCGACACGACAGATACGCAGTATTTT
TRBJ1-2	TRBV2	.	.	CASSTQGVEYGYTF	TGTGCCAGCAGTACACAGGGTGTTGAGTATGGCTACACCTTC
TRBJ2-7	TRBV9	few	TRBD2	CASSSQAGVSYEQYF	TGTGCCAGCAGCTCCCAAGCGGGAGTTTCCTACGAGCAGTACTTC
TRBJ1-4	TRBV6-5	once	.	CASRSGPNNEKLFF	TGTGCCAGCAGATCAGGGCCCAATAATGAAAAACTGTTTTTT
TRBJ1-4	TRBV3-1/TRBV3-2	.	.	CASSRKGGCGEKLFF	TGTGCCAGCAGCCGTAAAGGGGGATGTGGGGAAAAACTGTTTTTT
TRBJ1-2	TRBV3-1/TRBV3-2	.	.	CASSQDAGYTF	TGTGCCAGCAGCCAAGATGCGGGCTACACCTTC
TRBJ1-4	TRBV4-1	.	.	CASSQDRTTSLTPNEKLFF	TGCGCCAGCAGCCAAGATCGTACGACATCCTTAACCCCTAATGAAAAACTGTTTTTT
TRBJ2-4	TRBV2	.	TRBD1	CASIGTGWENIQYF	TGTGCCAGCATAGGGACAGGGTGGGAAAACATTCAGTACTTC
TRBJ2-1	TRBV9	medium-sized	TRBD1	CASSVADRAYNEQFF	TGTGCCAGCAGCGTCGCAGACAGGGCCTACAATGAGCAGTTCTTC
TRBJ2-3	TRBV27	once	TRBD2	CASSMTSGSTDTQYF	TGTGCCAGCAGTATGACTAGCGGGAGCACAGATACGCAGTATTTT
TRBJ1-5	TRBV28	.	.	CASSLWAGVRNQPQHF	TGTGCCAGCAGTTTGTGGGCAGGGGTACGCAATCAGCCCCAGCATTTT
TRBJ2-1	TRBV5-1	.	TRBD2	CASSSTGTSVLFEQFF	TGCGCCAGCAGCTCTACCGGGACTAGCGTTTTATTTGAGCAGTTCTTC
TRBJ1-1	TRBV29-1	once	.	CSVGRAYPNTEAFF	TGCAGCGTTGGGCGGGCCTACCCGAACACTGAAGCTTTCTTT
TRBJ2-2	TRBV28	.	.	CASSLNGGELFF	TGTGCCAGCAGTTTAAACGGCGGGGAGCTGTTTTTT
TRBJ1-1	TRBV19	.	.	CASSIGGVNTEAFF	TGTGCCAGTTCGATCGGGGGGGTGAACACTGAAGCTTTCTTT
TRBJ2-7	TRBV29-1	.	.	CSVGAGHEQYF	TGCAGCGTTGGGGCAGGCCACGAGCAGTACTTC
TRBJ2-2	TRBV2	.	TRBD1	CASSEEQGASGELFF	TGTGCCAGCAGTGAAGAGCAGGGGGCGTCCGGGGAGCTGTTTTTT